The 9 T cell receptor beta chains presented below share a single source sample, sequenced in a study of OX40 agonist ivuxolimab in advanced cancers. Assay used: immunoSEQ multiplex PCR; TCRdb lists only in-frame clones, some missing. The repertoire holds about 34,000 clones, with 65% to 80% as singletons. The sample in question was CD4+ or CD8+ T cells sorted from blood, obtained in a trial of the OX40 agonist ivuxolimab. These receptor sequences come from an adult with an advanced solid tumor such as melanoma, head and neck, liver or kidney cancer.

CDR3 nucleotide sequence: TGTGCCAGCTCACCTCTAGGCCCAGCGAATTCACCCCTCCACTTT. Translating gives CASSPLGPANSPLHF. J is TRBJ1-6 and V is TRBV18; D is ambiguous. V gave up 3 bases and J gave up 7 bases, with 13 bases separating them. This CDR3 region has 15 residues. Germline-derived CDR1 and CDR2 are KGHSH and LQKENI.

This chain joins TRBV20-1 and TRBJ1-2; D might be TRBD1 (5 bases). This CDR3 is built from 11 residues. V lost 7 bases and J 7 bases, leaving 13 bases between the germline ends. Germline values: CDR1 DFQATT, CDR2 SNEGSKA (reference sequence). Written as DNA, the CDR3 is TGCAGTGGCCCAAAGGGGCTTGGCTACACCTTC. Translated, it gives CSGPKGLGYTF.

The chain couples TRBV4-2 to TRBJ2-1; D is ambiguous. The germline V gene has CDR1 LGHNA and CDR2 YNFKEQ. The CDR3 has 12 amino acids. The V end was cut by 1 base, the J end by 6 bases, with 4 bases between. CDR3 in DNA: TGTGCCAGCAGCCAAGTGAGCAATGAGCAGTTCTTC. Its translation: CASSQVSNEQFF.

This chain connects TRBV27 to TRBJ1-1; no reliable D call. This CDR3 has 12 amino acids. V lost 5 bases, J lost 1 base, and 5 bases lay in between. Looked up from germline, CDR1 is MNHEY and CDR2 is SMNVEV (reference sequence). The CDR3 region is CASSRRNTEAFF. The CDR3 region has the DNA TGTGCCAGCAGTAGACGGAACACTGAAGCTTTCTTT.

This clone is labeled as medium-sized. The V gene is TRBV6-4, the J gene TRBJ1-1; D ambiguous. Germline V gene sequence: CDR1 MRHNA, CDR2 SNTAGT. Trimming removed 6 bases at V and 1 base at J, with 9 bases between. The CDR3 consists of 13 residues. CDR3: CASSLERNTEAFF. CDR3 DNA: TGTGCCAGCAGCCTCGAACGGAACACTGAAGCTTTCTTT.

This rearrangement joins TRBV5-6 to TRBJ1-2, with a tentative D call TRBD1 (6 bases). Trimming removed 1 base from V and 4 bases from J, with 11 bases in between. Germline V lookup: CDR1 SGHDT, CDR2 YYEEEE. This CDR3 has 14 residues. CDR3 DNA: TGTGCCAGCAGCTTGAGGGGGGCGCGCTATGGCTACACCTTC. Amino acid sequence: CASSLRGARYGYTF. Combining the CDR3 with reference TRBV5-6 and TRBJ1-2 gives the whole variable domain DAGVTQSPTHLIKTRGQQVTLRCSPKSGHDTVSWYQQALGQGPQFIFQYYEEEERQRGNFPDRFSGHQFPNYSSELNVNALLLGDSALYLCASSLRGARYGYTFGSGTRLTVV.

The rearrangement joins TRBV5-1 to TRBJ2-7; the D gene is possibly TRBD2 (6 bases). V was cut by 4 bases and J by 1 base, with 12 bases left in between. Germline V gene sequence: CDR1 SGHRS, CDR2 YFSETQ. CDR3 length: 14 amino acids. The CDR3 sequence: CASSLLGLSYEQYF. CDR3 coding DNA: TGCGCCAGCAGCCTTCTGGGACTTTCCTACGAGCAGTACTTC.

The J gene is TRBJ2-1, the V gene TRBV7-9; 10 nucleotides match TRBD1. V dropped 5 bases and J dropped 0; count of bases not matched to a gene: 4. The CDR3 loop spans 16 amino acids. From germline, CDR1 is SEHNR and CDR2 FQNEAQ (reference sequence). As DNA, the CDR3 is TGTGCCAGCAGCACGACAGGGGGCGGCTCCTACAATGAGCAGTTCTTC. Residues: CASSTTGGGSYNEQFF.

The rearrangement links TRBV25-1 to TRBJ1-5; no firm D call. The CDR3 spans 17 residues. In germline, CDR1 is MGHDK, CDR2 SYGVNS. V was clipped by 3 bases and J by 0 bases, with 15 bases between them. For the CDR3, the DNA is TGTGCCAGCAGTGACCAGAACAGCCCCTATAGCAATCAGCCCCAGCATTTT. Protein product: CASSDQNSPYSNQPQHF.